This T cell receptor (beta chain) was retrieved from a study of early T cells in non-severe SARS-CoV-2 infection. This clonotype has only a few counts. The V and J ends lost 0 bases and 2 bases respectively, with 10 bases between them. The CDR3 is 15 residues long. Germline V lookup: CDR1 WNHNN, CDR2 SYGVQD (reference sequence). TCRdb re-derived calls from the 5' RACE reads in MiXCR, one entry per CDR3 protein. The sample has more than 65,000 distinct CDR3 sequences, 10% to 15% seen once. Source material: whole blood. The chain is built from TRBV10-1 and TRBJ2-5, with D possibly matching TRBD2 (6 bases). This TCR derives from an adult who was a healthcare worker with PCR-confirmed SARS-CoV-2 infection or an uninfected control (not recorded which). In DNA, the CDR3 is TGCGCCAGCAGTGAGTCGACCGGGAGACAAGAGACCCAGTACTTC. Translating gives CASSESTGRQETQYF.